Listed below are T cell receptor beta chains from one sample, sequenced in a study of cytomegalovirus exposure and HLA in healthy donors. Sequencing was performed with immunoSEQ multiplex PCR; in TCRdb, only in-frame clones are kept and a portion is missing. The table lists around 100,000 clones, about three quarters of them singletons. The sample comprised PBMCs. These receptors were obtained from a female donor in good health and CMV-seropositive. The CDR3 runs from the conserved cysteine through the conserved F or W. A D gene is named only where the DNA matches it firmly. Clone size, where shown, is once, few, many, or a class for clones that have expanded.

J gene,CDR3 length,clone size,V gene,D gene,CDR3 protein,CDR3 DNA
TRBJ2-7,15,.,TRBV5-1,.,CASSLASGRSYEQYF,TGCGCCAGCAGCTTGGCGTCAGGTCGCTCCTACGAGCAGTACTTC
TRBJ2-5,11,.,TRBV29-1,.,CSAHALGTQYF,TGCAGCGCCCACGCCCTCGGGACCCAGTACTTC
TRBJ2-3,16,few,TRBV7-2,.,CASSLEGDSFTDTQYF,TGTGCCAGCAGCTTGGAAGGTGACAGCTTCACAGATACGCAGTATTTT
TRBJ2-2,15,once,TRBV5-8,TRBD2,CASLRTSGFTGELFF,TGTGCCTCATTACGGACTAGCGGGTTCACCGGGGAGCTGTTTTTT
TRBJ1-2,14,.,TRBV7-8,TRBD1,CASSGGQGALGYTF,TGTGCCAGTAGCGGCGGGCAGGGGGCCTTAGGCTACACCTTC
TRBJ2-1,17,.,TRBV7-8,TRBD2,CASSLEASGGAYNEQFF,TGTGCCAGCAGCTTAGAGGCTAGCGGGGGGGCCTACAATGAGCAGTTCTTC
TRBJ2-3,16,.,TRBV9,TRBD1,CASSVVSGQGGDTQYF,TGTGCCAGCAGCGTAGTCTCGGGACAGGGGGGAGATACGCAGTATTTT
TRBJ1-1,12,.,TRBV7-8,.,CASSLVSGVAFF,TGTGCCAGCAGCTTAGTTTCGGGGGTAGCTTTCTTT
TRBJ2-3,15,.,TRBV14,.,CASSQEPGGTDTQYF,TGTGCCAGCAGCCAGGAACCCGGCGGGACGGATACGCAGTATTTT
TRBJ2-3,13,.,TRBV7-9,TRBD2,CASSLAGLAGTDF,TGTGCCAGCAGCTTAGCGGGGCTAGCGGGGACGGATTTT
TRBJ2-1,11,.,TRBV2,TRBD1,CASRRDRDQFF,TGTGCCAGCAGGAGGGACAGAGATCAGTTCTTC
TRBJ2-7,16,.,TRBV6-1,.,CASSEERTVPSYEQYF,TGTGCCAGCAGTGAAGAAAGGACAGTTCCCTCCTACGAGCAGTACTTC